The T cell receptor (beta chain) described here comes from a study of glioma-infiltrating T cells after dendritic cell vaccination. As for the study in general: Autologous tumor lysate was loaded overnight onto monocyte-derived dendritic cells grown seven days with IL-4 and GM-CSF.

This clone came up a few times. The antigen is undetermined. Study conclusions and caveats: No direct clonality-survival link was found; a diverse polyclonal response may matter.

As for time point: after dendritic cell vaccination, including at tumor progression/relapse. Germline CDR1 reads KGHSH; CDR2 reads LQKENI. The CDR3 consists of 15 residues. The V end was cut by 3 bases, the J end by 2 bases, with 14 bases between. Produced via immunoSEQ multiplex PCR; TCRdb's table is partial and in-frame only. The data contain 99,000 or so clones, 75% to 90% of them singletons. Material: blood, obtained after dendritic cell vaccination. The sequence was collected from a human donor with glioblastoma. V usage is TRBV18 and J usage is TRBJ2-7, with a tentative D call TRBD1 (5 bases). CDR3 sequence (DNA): TGTGCCAGCTCACCCCAGGGCAGCAATGCCTACGAGCAGTACTTC. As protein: CASSPQGSNAYEQYF. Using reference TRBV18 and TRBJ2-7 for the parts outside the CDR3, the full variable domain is NAGVMQNPRHLVRRRGQEARLRCSPMKGHSHVYWYRQLPEEGLKFMVYLQKENIIDESGMPKERFSAEFPKEGPSILRIQQVVRGDSAAYFCASSPQGSNAYEQYFGPGTRLTVT.